Listed here are 32 T cell receptor beta chains from one sample, sequenced in a study of blood T cell repertoires in COVID-19. This table comes from immunoSEQ multiplex PCR, and its TCRdb copy is limited to in-frame clones, with some not included. The sample records about 360,000 clones, around four fifths being singletons. Specimen: peripheral blood. The receptors were gathered from a man between 25 and 39 years old with active or convalescent COVID-19.

The gene calls are TRBV3-1 (or the pseudogene TRBV3-2) and TRBJ2-3; the D gene is possibly TRBD2 (5 bases). V was clipped by 5 bases and J by 0 bases, with 12 bases between them. The CDR3 runs 15 residues. Germline values: CDR1 LGHDT, CDR2 YNNKEL (reference sequence). The CDR3 loop is CASSSLEVSTDTQYF. CDR3 sequence (DNA): TGTGCCAGCAGCTCTTTGGAGGTTAGCACAGATACGCAGTATTTT.

A single count supports this clone. This sequence joins TRBV29-1 and TRBJ2-7, with D maybe TRBD1 (5 bases). The CDR3 is 14 residues long. The germline V gene has CDR1 SQVTM and CDR2 ANQGSEA. V was pared by 7 bases and J by 3 bases, with 19 bases between. The CDR3 coding sequence is TGCAGCGCCGCCAGGGTAGGGTCGGGCTACGAGCAGTACTTC. This codes for CSAARVGSGYEQYF.

The J gene is TRBJ2-7, the V gene TRBV7-9; 8 bases map to TRBD1. The V segment lost 2 bases and the J segment 7 bases; nucleotides outside the gene matches: 13. Germline assignment: CDR1 SEHNR and CDR2 FQNEAQ (reference sequence). CDR3 size: 16 residues. The CDR3 protein is CASSLRSGTGSGEQYF. CDR3 in DNA: TGTGCCAGCAGCTTAAGGTCCGGGACAGGCTCGGGGGAGCAGTACTTC. The entire variable domain, with the rest obtained from reference TRBV7-9 and TRBJ2-7, is as follows: DTGVSQNPRHKITKRGQNVTFRCDPISEHNRLYWYRQTLGQGPEFLTYFQNEAQLEKSRLLSDRFSAERPKGSFSTLEIQRTEQGDSAMYLCASSLRSGTGSGEQYFGPGTRLTVT.

The chain links TRBV7-9 to TRBJ1-2; the match to TRBD1 covers 10 bases. CDR3 size: 16 residues. V gave up 4 bases and J gave up 8 bases; unmatched junction bases: 13. Germline V gives CDR1 SEHNR, CDR2 FQNEAQ (reference sequence). The CDR3 here is CASSSILDRGRRGYTF. In DNA form, the CDR3 reads TGTGCCAGCAGCTCAATTCTTGACAGGGGGCGGCGGGGCTACACCTTC.

This clone was found a few times. The genes are TRBV9 and TRBJ1-5; TRBD1 matches 7 bases. CDR1 and CDR2 from the germline V gene are SGDLS and YYNGEE. The CDR3 spans 13 residues. V was pared by 3 bases and J by 5 bases, with 2 bases of the junction left unmatched. CDR3 region: CASSGQGDQPQHF. As DNA, the CDR3 is TGTGCCAGCAGCGGACAGGGAGATCAGCCCCAGCATTTT.

The V and J genes are TRBV29-1 and TRBJ1-1; D is undetermined. Trimming pared 4 bases from V and 2 bases from J, leaving 5 bases between. CDR1 and CDR2 from the germline V gene are SQVTM and ANQGSEA. The CDR3 runs to 11 residues. Here the CDR3 reads CSVGPNTEAFF. The CDR3, as DNA: TGCAGCGTTGGTCCTAACACTGAAGCTTTCTTT.

The chain recombines TRBV3-1 (or the pseudogene TRBV3-2) with TRBJ1-6; no firm D call. The CDR3 totals 16 residues. CDR1 LGHDT and CDR2 YNNKEL come from the germline V gene (reference sequence). The V and J ends lost 0 bases and 6 bases respectively, with 12 bases between them. CDR3 coding DNA: TGTGCCAGCAGCCAAGATGTCGGAGGAATTAATTCACCCCTCCACTTT. Its protein is CASSQDVGGINSPLHF.

CDR3 sequence: CASSLVEGMNTEAFF. CDR3 sequence (DNA): TGTGCCAGCAGCTTAGTGGAGGGGATGAACACTGAAGCTTTCTTT. This chain joins TRBV7-6 and TRBJ1-1; maybe TRBD1 (5 bases). Germline V CDR1 and CDR2: SGHVS, FNYEAQ. The CDR3 has 15 amino acids. V lost 1 base to trimming and J lost 0 bases, with 9 bases between them.

This clone was picked up a small number of times. The junction does not match germline at one end; this may be a read error. The chain is built from TRBV2 and TRBJ1-4; D remains ambiguous. This CDR3 has 10 residues. Germline V gene data show CDR1 as SNHLY and CDR2 as FYNNEI. The CDR3 is CASSEVPSLF. The CDR3 DNA is TGTGCCAGCAGTGAAGTCCCCTCCCTTTTT.

The rearrangement uses TRBV7-9 and TRBJ2-1; unclear D gene. The CDR3 contains 14 residues. CDR1 SEHNR and CDR2 FQNEAQ come from the germline V gene (reference sequence). The germline V and J ends were trimmed by 5 bases and 0 bases, with 8 bases remaining between them. CDR3 sequence reads: CASSRSSSYNEQFF. In DNA, the CDR3 is TGTGCCAGCAGCCGATCTAGCTCCTACAATGAGCAGTTCTTC.

This sequence joins TRBV3-1 (or the pseudogene TRBV3-2) and TRBJ1-1, with D possibly TRBD1 on 5 matching bases. Deletions cut 1 base from V and 2 bases from J, with 8 bases between. The length of the CDR3 is 14 residues. Germline loops: CDR1 LGHDT, CDR2 YNNKEL (reference sequence). CDR3 amino acids: CASSQAWGNTEAFF. In DNA form, the CDR3 reads TGTGCCAGCAGCCAAGCCTGGGGCAACACTGAAGCTTTCTTT.

The chain combines TRBV19 with TRBJ1-5, with 11 bases aligning to TRBD1. Trimming removed 8 bases from V and 6 bases from J; junction bases left unmatched: 6. The CDR3 is made up of 14 amino acids. Germline V gene sequence: CDR1 LNHDA, CDR2 SQIVND (reference sequence). CDR3 DNA: TGTGCCAGTCACCCGGGACAGGGGGGTCAGCCCCAGCATTTT. This translates into CASHPGQGGQPQHF.

The rearrangement joins TRBV5-4 to TRBJ1-2, with D maybe TRBD1 (5 bases). Germline loops: CDR1 SGHNT, CDR2 YYREEE (reference sequence). The V and J ends lost 0 bases and 4 bases respectively, with 13 bases between them. The CDR3 is 15 residues long. The CDR3 DNA follows: TGTGCCAGCAGCTTGGGGGCAGGGTCAAGCTATGGCTACACCTTC. Translation: CASSLGAGSSYGYTF.

This clone was picked up one time. The chain uses TRBV6-4 and TRBJ2-1, with D possibly TRBD2 on 6 matching bases. The CDR3 length is 16 residues. CDR1 MRHNA and CDR2 SNTAGT come from the germline V gene. Trimming stripped 4 bases from V and 4 bases from J, with 17 bases between. The CDR3, as DNA: TGTGCCAGCAGTGTGACTAGTAATCCCCCTTACAATGAGCAGTTCTTC. It translates to CASSVTSNPPYNEQFF.

This chain uses TRBV6-1 with TRBJ1-5; tentative D call: TRBD1 (6 bases). V gave up 0 bases and J gave up 10 bases, with 10 bases separating them. This CDR3 has 13 amino acids. Germline lookup yields CDR1 MNHNS and CDR2 SASEGT. In nucleotides, the CDR3 is TGTGCCAGCAGTGAAGCGCCCAGGGGTCCCCAGCATTTT. This gives the protein CASSEAPRGPQHF.

This sequence joins TRBV7-9 and TRBJ1-6; no definite D call. The CDR3 spans 16 residues. CDR1 SEHNR and CDR2 FQNEAQ come from the germline V gene (reference sequence). V lost 5 bases and J lost 3, with 14 bases in between. CDR3 residues: CASSPGSGNYNSPLHF. Here the CDR3 DNA reads TGTGCCAGCAGCCCTGGGAGCGGGAACTATAATTCACCCCTCCACTTT.

V and J are TRBV28 and TRBJ2-7; 9 positions agree with TRBD1. Germline CDR1 reads MDHEN; CDR2 reads SYDVKM. The CDR3 is made up of 13 amino acids. The V and J ends lost 8 bases and 5 bases, in that order; junction bases with no gene match: 7. The CDR3 DNA sequence: TGTGCCAGCGGACGGGACAGGGTCGACGAGCAGTACTTC. Encoded protein: CASGRDRVDEQYF.

The V gene is TRBV11-2, the J gene TRBJ2-7, with TRBD1 as a possible D gene (6 bases). V was clipped by 4 bases and J by 1 base, with 20 bases between them. This CDR3 has 17 amino acids. Germline CDR1 reads SGHAT; CDR2 reads FQNNGV. This CDR3 reads CASSSQGWWETSYEQYF. CDR3 DNA: TGTGCCAGCAGCTCTCAGGGGTGGTGGGAGACGTCCTACGAGCAGTACTTC.

This clone was observed once. This chain connects TRBV21-1 to TRBJ2-2; the D call TRBD1 from the table was never checked on the DNA. TRBV21-1 is shown as a pseudogene. This CDR3 spans 20 amino acids. The CDR3 DNA sequence: TGTGCCAGCAGCATCCCGGCATTGGACTGGACAGGGGGCCACACCGGGGAGCTGTTTTTT. It yields the protein CASSIPALDWTGGHTGELFF.

This clone turned up a few times. The chain uses TRBV7-8 and TRBJ2-1; 9 bases map to TRBD2. This CDR3 is 17 amino acids long. Trimming at V came to 5 bases and at J to 4 bases, leaving 12 bases not matched to a gene. Germline CDR1 is SGHVS and CDR2 is FQNEAQ. In DNA, the CDR3 is TGTGCCAGCAGCCCGCGACTAGCGGCTGACCCTTACAATGAGCAGTTCTTC. This sequence encodes CASSPRLAADPYNEQFF. Variable domain in full (rest from reference TRBV7-8 and TRBJ2-1): GAGVSQSPRYKVAKRGQDVALRCDPISGHVSLFWYQQALGQGPEFLTYFQNEAQLDKSGLPSDRFFAERPEGSVSTLKIQRTQQEDSAVYLCASSPRLAADPYNEQFFGPGTRLTVL.

In nucleotides, the CDR3 is TGTGCCAGCAGCTACGAATCCGGGACTAGCGTGGGGGGTCAGGAGACCCAGTACTTC. Amino acids: CASSYESGTSVGGQETQYF. This chain links TRBV7-6 with TRBJ2-5, with 10 bases fitting TRBD2. V lost 4 bases and J lost 5; bases outside the gene matches: 19. The germline gives CDR1 SGHVS, CDR2 FNYEAQ. The CDR3 consists of 19 residues.

V and J are TRBV24-1 and TRBJ1-2; 9 bases align to TRBD1. Unmatched junction bases numbered 8, after V lost 5 bases and J lost 2 bases. The CDR3 is 16 amino acids. In germline, CDR1 is KGHDR, CDR2 SFDVKD. The CDR3 nucleotides read TGTGCCACCAGTGCCGGACAGGGGCAAGTAAACTATGGCTACACCTTC. Amino acids: CATSAGQGQVNYGYTF.

The chain combines TRBV30 with TRBJ1-3; 8 nucleotides line up with TRBD1. This CDR3 contains 14 residues. CDR1 GTSNPN and CDR2 SVGIG come from the germline V gene (reference sequence). Trimming took 1 base from V and 2 from J; bases not matched to a gene: 1. CDR3 sequence: CAWSGTGPGNTIYF. The CDR3 nucleotides are TGTGCCTGGAGTGGGACAGGGCCTGGAAACACCATATATTTT. Full variable domain (rest looked up from reference TRBV30 and TRBJ1-3): SQTIHQWPATLVQPVGSPLSLECTVEGTSNPNLYWYRQAAGRGLQLLFYSVGIGQISSEVPQNLSASRPQDRQFILSSKKLLLSDSGFYLCAWSGTGPGNTIYFGEGSWLTVV.

The rearrangement joins TRBV11-3 to TRBJ2-7; 7 bases fit TRBD1. Germline loops: CDR1 SGHNT, CDR2 YENEEA. The CDR3 contains 14 residues. The V and J ends lost 4 bases and 4 bases, in that order; junction bases with no gene match: 7. The CDR3 nucleotides read TGTGCCAGCAGCTCAATGGGACAGAGTTACGAGCAGTACTTC. This sequence encodes CASSSMGQSYEQYF.

This clone was seen a few times. V usage is TRBV3-1 (or the pseudogene TRBV3-2) and J usage is TRBJ1-1; possibly TRBD1 for D (5 bases). The V end lost 2 bases, the J end lost 0 bases, and 13 bases lay between the germline ends. The CDR3 covers 16 residues. Germline CDR1 LGHDT, CDR2 YNNKEL (reference sequence). This CDR3 is CASSQNPTEMNTEAFF. The DNA for the CDR3 is TGTGCCAGCAGCCAAAACCCGACAGAGATGAACACTGAAGCTTTCTTT.

The chain joins TRBV6-2 or TRBV6-3 to TRBJ1-1; perhaps TRBD1 as D (6 bases). V lost 4 bases to trimming and J lost 3 bases, with 12 bases between them. Looked up from germline, CDR1 is MNHEY and CDR2 is SVGEGT. This CDR3 region has 14 residues. The CDR3 DNA reads TGTGCCAGCAGTTCACAGGGAATGGACACTGAAGCTTTCTTT. Its translation is CASSSQGMDTEAFF.

J is TRBJ1-5 and V is TRBV27, with D perhaps TRBD1 (5 bases). The CDR3 covers 16 residues. V dropped 2 bases and J dropped 11 bases, with 22 bases sitting between them. Per germline, CDR1 MNHEY and CDR2 SMNVEV (reference sequence). The CDR3 protein is CASSLRATEHPTAQHF. In DNA form, the CDR3 reads TGTGCCAGCAGTTTAAGGGCGACAGAGCACCCGACAGCCCAGCATTTT.

This clone showed up just once. The rearrangement uses TRBV28 and TRBJ2-7, with D unresolved. The CDR3 has 13 residues. The germline CDR1 and CDR2 sequences are MDHEN and SYDVKM. V was shortened by 5 bases and J by 4 bases, with 12 bases between the two germline ends. CDR3 DNA sequence: TGTGCCAGCAGTGCGTTACGTCGTTACGAGCAGTACTTC. It codes for CASSALRRYEQYF.

This clone was seen only a few times. The gene calls are TRBV7-9 and TRBJ2-7, with D maybe TRBD1 (6 bases). CDR3 length equals 18 residues. From germline, CDR1 is SEHNR and CDR2 FQNEAQ (reference sequence). The V end was cut by 1 base, the J end by 0 bases, with 19 bases between. CDR3 DNA sequence: TGTGCCAGCAGCTTAGTGATCAGGGGCAGACGAATCTCCTACGAGCAGTACTTC. Translating it yields CASSLVIRGRRISYEQYF.

A few counts support this clone. V is TRBV6-4 and J is TRBJ1-4; tentatively, D is TRBD1 (5 bases). Trimming took off 7 bases at V and 2 bases at J, with 5 bases between the two ends. The germline V gene has CDR1 MRHNA and CDR2 SNTAGT. The CDR3 length is 12 residues. Here the CDR3 reads CASTGTNEKLFF. CDR3 sequence (DNA): TGTGCCAGCACAGGGACTAATGAAAAACTGTTTTTT.

This clone was seen just once. The V gene is TRBV24-1, the J gene TRBJ2-1, with D perhaps TRBD1 (5 bases). The CDR3 is made up of 14 amino acids. Looked up from germline, CDR1 is KGHDR and CDR2 is SFDVKD. Trimming pared 1 base from V and 4 bases from J, leaving 7 bases between. For the CDR3, the DNA is TGTGCCACCAGTGATTTAGGGGTTTACAATGAGCAGTTCTTC. Its protein is CATSDLGVYNEQFF.

This chain joins TRBV4-2 and TRBJ2-5, with 10 bases fitting TRBD1. The CDR3 totals 15 residues. With 4 bases clipped from V and 3 bases from J, the junction kept 5 bases outside the gene matches. Germline V gene lookup returns CDR1 LGHNA and CDR2 YNFKEQ. The CDR3 loop is CASSLQTGGKETQYF. The CDR3 DNA reads TGTGCCAGCAGCCTACAGACAGGGGGCAAAGAGACCCAGTACTTC.